The 31 T cell receptor beta chains below come from one sample, sequenced in a study of T cells after yellow fever vaccination (dated by TCRdb to between 2019 and 2020). The treatment or condition label for this specimen denotes: live attenuated yellow fever vaccine strain. Libraries were constructed by 5' RACE. The instrument was an Illumina HiSeq 2500. Using fastp trimming at Q25 and MiXCR clonotype assembly, TCRdb reanalyzed the public sequencing data and kept in-frame beta chains. Every CDR3 protein is listed once, alongside the most common genes and DNA of its rows. The sample table holds 550,000 to 750,000 distinct CDR3 sequences, of which roughly 13% were seen once. The biggest ten clones account for over 13% of the sample. The sample was PBMCs, taken on the day of the yellow fever booster vaccination. The receptors were gathered from a man aged 25 to 40 who received the YFV17D yellow fever vaccine.

V and J are TRBV6-2 or TRBV6-3 and TRBJ2-1, with 7 nucleotides matching TRBD2. The CDR3 totals 17 residues. After removal of 2 bases from V and 4 bases from J, the junction contained 11 bases not matched to a gene. Germline-derived CDR1 and CDR2 are MNHEY and SVGEGT. The CDR3 DNA sequence: TGTGCCAGCAGTTACGGGGGATACGGGAGGCGGTACAATGAGCAGTTCTTC. As protein: CASSYGGYGRRYNEQFF.

In its sample, this clonotype was seen a few times. The chain has TRBV3-1 and TRBJ1-2, with 7 bases fitting TRBD1. V shed 4 bases, J shed 4 bases, and the junction held 9 bases outside the gene matches. From germline, CDR1 is LGHDT and CDR2 YNNKEL (reference sequence). CDR3 length equals 15 residues. The CDR3 loop is CASSRDSLTVYGYTF. Written as DNA, the CDR3 is TGTGCCAGCAGCCGGGACAGTCTCACCGTCTATGGCTACACCTTC.

This clonotype was seen more than once but under ten times. V and J are TRBV27 and TRBJ2-7, with 8 bases that match TRBD2. V lost 5 bases, J lost 3 bases, and 12 bases stayed unmatched. Germline V gene sequence: CDR1 MNHEY, CDR2 SMNVEV (reference sequence). The CDR3 consists of 16 residues. Here the CDR3 DNA reads TGTGCCAGCAGTGCGGTCCAGAGCGGGGGAAACTACGAGCAGTACTTC. This translates into CASSAVQSGGNYEQYF.

This clonotype was picked up one time. This sequence joins TRBV30 and TRBJ2-1, with TRBD1 matching over 8 bases. After removal of 3 bases from V and 7 bases from J, the junction contained 11 bases not matched to a gene. This CDR3 has 15 amino acids. CDR1 is GTSNPN, CDR2 SVGIG, per germline (reference sequence). The CDR3 sequence is CAWSRGLSEGNEQFF. The DNA for the CDR3 is TGTGCCTGGAGCAGGGGGCTCTCCGAGGGGAATGAGCAGTTCTTC. The full variable domain, with the rest looked up from reference TRBV30 and TRBJ2-1, is SQTIHQWPATLVQPVGSPLSLECTVEGTSNPNLYWYRQAAGRGLQLLFYSVGIGQISSEVPQNLSASRPQDRQFILSSKKLLLSDSGFYLCAWSRGLSEGNEQFFGPGTRLTVL.

The V call is TRBV6-2 or TRBV6-3, the J call TRBJ2-1; D might be TRBD2 (6 bases). V gave up 4 bases and J gave up 3 bases, with 13 bases separating them. The germline V gene encodes CDR1 MNHEY and CDR2 SVGEGT. This CDR3 is built from 15 residues. The CDR3 sequence: CASSFGGEGYNEQFF. Written as DNA, the CDR3 is TGTGCCAGCAGTTTCGGGGGAGAGGGCTACAATGAGCAGTTCTTC.

This clonotype was counted only a few times. The chain has TRBV12-3 or TRBV12-4 and TRBJ1-1, with D possibly matching TRBD1 (5 bases). Trimming left V 4 bases short and J 1 base short, with 10 bases between. The CDR3 is 14 residues long. The CDR3 DNA sequence: TGTGCCAGCAGTTCCCTTGACAGGAACACTGAAGCTTTCTTT. It encodes CASSSLDRNTEAFF.

This clonotype was picked up a small number of times. The chain employs TRBV29-1 and TRBJ2-7; TRBD2 agrees at 8 bases. CDR3 length: 17 residues. Germline loops: CDR1 SQVTM, CDR2 ANQGSEA. V gave up 0 bases and J gave up 6 bases; unmatched junction bases: 16. The DNA of the CDR3 is TGCAGCGTTGAAGATCCGGTCGCAGCGGGAGTGGTCGGCGAGCAGTACTTC. This encodes CSVEDPVAAGVVGEQYF.

V and J are TRBV7-2 and TRBJ2-2; D is uncertain. V was shortened by 5 bases and J by 4 bases, with 11 bases between the two germline ends. CDR1 SGHTA and CDR2 FQGNSA come from the germline V gene. This CDR3 region has 14 residues. This CDR3 is CASSLKKSTGELFF. CDR3 in DNA: TGTGCCAGCAGCCTTAAAAAGAGCACCGGGGAGCTGTTTTTT.

The chain carries TRBV11-2 and TRBJ2-2; D gene ambiguous. Trimming took off 8 bases at V and 7 bases at J, with 14 bases between the two ends. The CDR3 has 13 amino acids. Germline lookup yields CDR1 SGHAT and CDR2 FQNNGV. Written as DNA, the CDR3 is TGTGCCAGCGCCCCGACGTCGAGCGGGGAGCTGTTTTTT. Protein sequence: CASAPTSSGELFF.

The chain recombines TRBV5-1 with TRBJ2-6; 8 nucleotides agree with TRBD1. The J segment lost 0 bases and the V segment lost 4 bases, leaving 9 bases of the junction unmatched. Per the germline V gene, CDR1 is SGHRS and CDR2 is YFSETQ. The CDR3 length is 18 residues. CDR3: CASSGMGQVGSGANVLTF. In nucleotides, the CDR3 is TGCGCCAGCAGCGGGATGGGACAGGTTGGCTCTGGGGCCAACGTCCTGACTTTC.

This clonotype has a handful of counts. V gene TRBV14 combines with J gene TRBJ2-1; 14 nucleotides match TRBD2. This CDR3 has 16 residues. The trim removed 5 bases at V and 7 bases at J, leaving 7 bases unmatched. Germline V gene lookup returns CDR1 SGHDN and CDR2 FVKESK. CDR3 sequence (DNA): TGTGCCAGCAGCTTAATCGGGACTAGCGGGGGTAATGAGCAGTTCTTC. It yields the protein CASSLIGTSGGNEQFF.

This clonotype was recorded a few times. The chain employs TRBV7-2 and TRBJ2-2; TRBD1 aligns across 7 bases. This CDR3 region has 17 residues. Germline V gene sequence: CDR1 SGHTA, CDR2 FQGNSA. With V trimmed by 0 bases and J by 2 bases, 6 bases remained unmatched. CDR3 protein: CASSLAEAGGNTGELFF. The CDR3 bases are TGTGCCAGCAGCTTAGCGGAGGCAGGGGGTAACACCGGGGAGCTGTTTTTT.

This chain links TRBV6-5 with TRBJ2-7, with 8 bases lining up with TRBD2. The length of the CDR3 is 15 residues. CDR1 is MNHEY, CDR2 SVGAGI, per germline. The J segment lost 5 bases and the V segment lost 4 bases, leaving 10 bases of the junction unmatched. The CDR3 DNA is TGTGCCAGCAGTTCCCCGGGGGGGGTGGAGGACGAGCAGTACTTC. Amino acids: CASSSPGGVEDEQYF.

The V gene is TRBV20-1, the J gene TRBJ1-5, with D uncertain. This CDR3 is built from 14 residues. Germline CDR1 DFQATT, CDR2 SNEGSKA (reference sequence). The V end lost 1 base, the J end lost 0 bases, and 7 bases lay between the germline ends. CDR3 sequence: CSARGRFSNQPQHF. As DNA, the CDR3 is TGCAGTGCTAGAGGACGGTTTAGCAATCAGCCCCAGCATTTT.

The chain combines TRBV19 with TRBJ1-2; D is unclear. CDR1 and CDR2 (germline): LNHDA, SQIVND (reference sequence). This CDR3 is built from 11 residues. Trimming stripped 7 bases from V and 4 bases from J, with 7 bases between. The CDR3 loop reads CASNWGYGYTF. The CDR3 DNA reads as TGTGCCAGTAACTGGGGCTATGGCTACACCTTC.

This clonotype was seen more than once but under ten times. The J gene is TRBJ1-2, the V gene TRBV2; D is unresolved. V was clipped by 4 bases and J by 5 bases, with 8 bases between them. The CDR3 totals 12 residues. The germline gives CDR1 SNHLY, CDR2 FYNNEI. The CDR3 here is CASSAGNYGYTF. For the CDR3, the DNA is TGTGCCAGCAGTGCTGGGAATTATGGCTACACCTTC.

The sample holds many counts of this clonotype. The chain recombines TRBV12-3 or TRBV12-4 with TRBJ2-6, with unresolved D. Between the trimmed V and J ends, which lost 3 bases and 1 base, there was a span of 4 bases. The CDR3 has 14 residues. The CDR3 bases are TGTGCCAGCAGTTTTGTTTCTGGGGCCAACGTCCTGACTTTC. Amino acid sequence: CASSFVSGANVLTF.

At least ten counts were recorded for this clonotype. CDR3 region: CASTIHGDGNEQFF. CDR3 nucleotide sequence: TGTGCCAGCACCATTCACGGGGATGGGAATGAGCAGTTCTTC. The chain recombines TRBV6-2 or TRBV6-3 with TRBJ2-1; maybe TRBD2 (5 bases). Between the trimmed V and J ends, which lost 7 bases and 7 bases, there was a span of 17 bases. Per the germline V gene, CDR1 is MNHEY and CDR2 is SVGEGT. CDR3 length equals 14 residues.

This clonotype was seen more than once but under ten times. This sequence joins TRBV27 and TRBJ2-7, with 9 bases that match TRBD2. V was clipped by 0 bases and J by 8 bases; unmatched bases: 11. This CDR3 is 16 amino acids long. The germline V gene encodes CDR1 MNHEY and CDR2 SMNVEV (reference sequence). This chain's CDR3 is CASSLSVASGAEQQYF. The CDR3 coding sequence is TGTGCCAGCAGTTTATCGGTGGCTAGCGGGGCTGAGCAGCAGTACTTC.

This rearrangement joins TRBV27 to TRBJ2-3, with a tentative D call TRBD1 (6 bases). Germline CDR1 and CDR2: MNHEY and SMNVEV (reference sequence). Trimming took 3 bases from V and 5 from J, leaving 15 bases between them. This CDR3 is 15 amino acids long. CDR3 amino acids: CASSFDRIRGDTQYF. CDR3 sequence (DNA): TGTGCCAGCAGTTTCGACAGGATACGTGGAGATACGCAGTATTTT.

J is TRBJ1-5 and V is TRBV20-1, with D unresolved. V dropped 2 bases and J dropped 1 base, with 6 bases sitting between them. CDR3 length: 13 amino acids. Looked up from germline, CDR1 is DFQATT and CDR2 is SNEGSKA (reference sequence). CDR3 amino acids: CSARQASNQPQHF. The CDR3 DNA reads as TGCAGTGCTAGACAGGCAAGCAATCAGCCCCAGCATTTT.

The V gene is TRBV12-3 or TRBV12-4, the J gene TRBJ2-1, with 12 bases lining up with TRBD2. The CDR3 length is 16 residues. The ends lost 4 bases at V and 7 bases at J; junction bases unmatched: 8. The CDR3 protein is CASSSLTSGSSNEQFF. The CDR3 DNA reads TGTGCCAGCAGTTCACTGACTAGCGGGAGTAGTAATGAGCAGTTCTTC.

The chain couples TRBV20-1 to TRBJ2-5; D tentatively reads TRBD1 or TRBD2 (5 bases each). The CDR3 has 12 amino acids. V was cut by 3 bases and J by 4 bases, with 9 bases left in between. Germline CDR1 and CDR2: DFQATT and SNEGSKA (reference sequence). The CDR3 sequence is CSASRGTETQYF. For the CDR3, the DNA is TGCAGTGCTAGCCGAGGGACAGAGACCCAGTACTTC.

The gene calls are TRBV6-2 or TRBV6-3 and TRBJ2-1; no reliable D call. CDR3 length equals 17 residues. Per germline, CDR1 MNHEY and CDR2 SVGEGT. V lost 0 bases and J lost 4, with 16 bases in between. CDR3 nucleotides: TGTGCCAGCAGTTACTCTCCCGATCACCCACCGTACAATGAGCAGTTCTTC. It translates to CASSYSPDHPPYNEQFF.

This clonotype came up a few times. The V gene is TRBV18, the J gene TRBJ2-7, with D tentatively TRBD2 (6 bases). Germline V gives CDR1 KGHSH, CDR2 LQKENI. CDR3 length equals 13 residues. Trimming left V 2 bases short and J 6 bases short, with 11 bases between. Here the CDR3 DNA reads TGTGCCAGCTCACCATCCGGGGGAGGCGAGCAGTACTTC. Protein sequence: CASSPSGGGEQYF.

This clonotype was counted only a few times. The chain recombines TRBV10-3 with TRBJ1-6; a possible D gene is TRBD1 (5 bases). V was cut by 4 bases and J by 7 bases, with 8 bases left in between. The CDR3 is 13 residues long. Germline CDR1 reads ENHRY; CDR2 reads SYGVKD. CDR3 in DNA: TGTGCCATCAGTGGGGGGTTCAATTCACCCCTCCACTTT. Protein sequence: CAISGGFNSPLHF.

This clonotype was detected many times. The CDR3 bases are TGCAGTGCTAGAGATCCGCCTCAGCAGTTCTTC. Its translation: CSARDPPQQFF. The chain is built from TRBV20-1 and TRBJ2-1; D remains unclear. This CDR3 spans 11 amino acids. Trimming removed 0 bases at V and 11 bases at J, with 8 bases between. Per the germline V gene, CDR1 is DFQATT and CDR2 is SNEGSKA (reference sequence).

The sample holds a few counts of this clonotype. The gene calls are TRBV5-4 and TRBJ1-4; D gene ambiguous. V lost 2 bases to trimming and J lost 7 bases, with 12 bases between them. Germline V gene sequence: CDR1 SGHNT, CDR2 YYREEE (reference sequence). The CDR3 loop spans 14 amino acids. In DNA, the CDR3 is TGTGCCAGCAGCTTTAACAACCTAGCTGAAAAACTGTTTTTT. Translating it yields CASSFNNLAEKLFF.

The chain recombines TRBV9 with TRBJ2-3, with TRBD2 matching over 10 bases. There are 16 residues in the CDR3. V trimming: 0 bases; J trimming: 2 bases; junction bases outside the gene matches: 3. Germline assignment: CDR1 SGDLS and CDR2 YYNGEE. Here the CDR3 DNA reads TGTGCCAGCAGCGTAGGGACTAGCGGAACCACAGATACGCAGTATTTT. Its protein is CASSVGTSGTTDTQYF.

The chain couples TRBV2 to TRBJ2-3, with a possible D match to TRBD2 (5 bases). Trimming pared 4 bases from V and 2 bases from J, leaving 13 bases between. CDR3 length equals 15 residues. Germline lookup yields CDR1 SNHLY and CDR2 FYNNEI. The CDR3 protein is CASSGWGEDTDTQYF. In DNA, the CDR3 is TGTGCCAGCAGTGGCTGGGGAGAGGACACAGATACGCAGTATTTT.

The chain combines TRBV29-1 with TRBJ2-1; TRBD1 matches at 11 bases. CDR3 length equals 13 residues. Per germline, CDR1 SQVTM and CDR2 ANQGSEA. V trimming: 6 bases; J trimming: 6 bases; junction bases outside the gene matches: 4. In nucleotides, the CDR3 is TGCAGCGTCGGGACAGGGGGATCCAATGAGCAGTTCTTC. Translated: CSVGTGGSNEQFF.